This T cell receptor beta chain derives from a study of early T cells in non-severe SARS-CoV-2 infection. This clonotype was detected only a few times. TCRdb used MiXCR to reprocess the 5' RACE reads, holding one entry per CDR3 protein. The sample contains around 66,000 distinct CDR3 sequences, 5.9% of which appear only once. Trimming took 4 bases from V and 4 from J, leaving 8 bases between them. The germline CDR1 and CDR2 sequences are SGHDN and FVKESK. The CDR3 sequence is 12 residues long. Sample: whole blood, taken at baseline. The chain uses TRBV14 and TRBJ2-7; D perhaps matches TRBD2 (5 bases). This clonotype originated in an adult who was a healthcare worker with PCR-confirmed SARS-CoV-2 infection or an uninfected control (not recorded which). The CDR3 is CASSRAGYEQYF. The DNA of the CDR3 is TGTGCCAGCAGCCGGGCGGGTTACGAGCAGTACTTC.